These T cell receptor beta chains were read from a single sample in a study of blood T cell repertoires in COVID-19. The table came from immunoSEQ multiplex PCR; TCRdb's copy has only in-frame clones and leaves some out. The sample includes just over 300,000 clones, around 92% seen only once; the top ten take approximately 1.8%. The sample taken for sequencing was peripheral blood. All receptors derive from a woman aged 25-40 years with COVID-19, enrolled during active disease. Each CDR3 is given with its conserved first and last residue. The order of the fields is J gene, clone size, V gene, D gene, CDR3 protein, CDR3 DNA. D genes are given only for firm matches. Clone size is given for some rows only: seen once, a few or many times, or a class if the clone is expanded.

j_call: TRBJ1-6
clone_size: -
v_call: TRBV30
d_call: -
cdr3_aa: CAWSVLGARSPLHF
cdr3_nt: TGTGCCTGGAGTGTACTGGGCGCGCGTTCACCCCTCCACTTT

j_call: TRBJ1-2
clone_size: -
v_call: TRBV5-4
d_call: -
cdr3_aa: CASSLALNYGYTF
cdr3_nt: TGTGCCAGCAGCTTGGCTCTTAACTATGGCTACACCTTC

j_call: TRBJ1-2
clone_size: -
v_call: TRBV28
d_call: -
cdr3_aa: CASSLSGINYGYTF
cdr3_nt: TGTGCCAGCAGTTTAAGCGGGATCAACTATGGCTACACCTTC

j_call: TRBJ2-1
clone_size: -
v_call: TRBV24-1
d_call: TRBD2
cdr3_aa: CATSDPAGGPGEQFF
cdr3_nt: TGTGCCACCAGTGATCCCGCGGGGGGGCCAGGAGAGCAGTTCTTC

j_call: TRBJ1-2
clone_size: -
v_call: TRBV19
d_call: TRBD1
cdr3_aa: CASSQGQVGAGYTF
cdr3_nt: TGTGCCAGTAGCCAAGGACAGGTCGGCGCTGGCTACACCTTC

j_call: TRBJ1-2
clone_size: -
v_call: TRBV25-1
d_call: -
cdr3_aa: CASSGRNHRGGYTF
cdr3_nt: TGTGCCAGCAGCGGACGGAACCACCGAGGGGGCTACACCTTC

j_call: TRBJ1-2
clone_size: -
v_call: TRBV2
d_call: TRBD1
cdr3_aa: CASTASGTGVGGYTF
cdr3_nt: TGTGCCAGCACCGCCTCCGGGACAGGGGTCGGAGGCTACACCTTC

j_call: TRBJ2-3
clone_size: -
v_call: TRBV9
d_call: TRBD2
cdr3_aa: CASSVKTSGGGTDTQYF
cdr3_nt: TGTGCCAGCAGCGTAAAGACTAGCGGGGGAGGGACAGATACGCAGTATTTT

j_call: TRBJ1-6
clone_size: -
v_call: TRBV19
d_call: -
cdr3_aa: CASSFGQPDNSPLHF
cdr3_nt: TGTGCCAGTAGTTTCGGACAGCCAGATAATTCACCCCTCCACTTT

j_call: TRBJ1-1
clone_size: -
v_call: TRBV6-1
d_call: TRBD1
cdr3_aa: CASSGRQGSVSNTEAFF
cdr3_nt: TGTGCCAGCAGTGGAAGACAGGGTTCGGTATCTAACACTGAAGCTTTCTTT

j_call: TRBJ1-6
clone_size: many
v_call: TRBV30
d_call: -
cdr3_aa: CAWRGARVSPLHF
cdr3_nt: TGTGCCTGGAGGGGGGCCAGAGTTTCACCCCTCCACTTT

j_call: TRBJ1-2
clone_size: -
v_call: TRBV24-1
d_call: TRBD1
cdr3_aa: CATSGYRDRPNYGYTF
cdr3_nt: TGTGCCACCAGTGGTTATCGGGACAGGCCTAACTATGGCTACACCTTC

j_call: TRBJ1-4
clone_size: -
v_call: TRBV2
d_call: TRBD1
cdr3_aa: CASAQTGVYEKLFF
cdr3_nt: TGTGCCAGCGCCCAAACAGGGGTTTATGAAAAACTGTTTTTT

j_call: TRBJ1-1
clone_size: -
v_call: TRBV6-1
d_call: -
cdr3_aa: CASSDRGSAFF
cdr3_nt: TGTGCCAGCAGTGACAGGGGATCAGCTTTCTTT

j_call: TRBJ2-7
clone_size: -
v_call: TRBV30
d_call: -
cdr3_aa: CAWSWAGRRTIYEQYF
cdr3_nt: TGTGCCTGGAGTTGGGCAGGGCGAAGGACGATTTACGAGCAGTACTTC

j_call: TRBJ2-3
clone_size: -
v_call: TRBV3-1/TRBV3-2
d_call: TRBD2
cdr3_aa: CASSQRGATDTQYF
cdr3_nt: TGTGCCAGCAGCCAGCGGGGGGCAACAGATACGCAGTATTTT

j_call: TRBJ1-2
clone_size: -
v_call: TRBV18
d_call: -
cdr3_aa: CASSPQGMAYGYTF
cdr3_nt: TGTGCCAGCTCACCCCAGGGCATGGCCTATGGCTACACCTTC

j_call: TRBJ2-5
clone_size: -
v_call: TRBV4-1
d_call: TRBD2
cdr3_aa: CASSTLAGGQETQYF
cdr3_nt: TGCGCCAGCAGCACCCTAGCGGGGGGGCAAGAGACCCAGTACTTC

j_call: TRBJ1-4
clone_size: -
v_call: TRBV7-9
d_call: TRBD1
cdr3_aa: CASSWPLGGQGAEKLFF
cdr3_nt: TGTGCCAGCAGCTGGCCCTTGGGGGGACAGGGGGCCGAAAAACTGTTTTTT

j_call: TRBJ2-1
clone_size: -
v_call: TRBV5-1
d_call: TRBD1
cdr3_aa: CASSSRTGPPIVEQFF
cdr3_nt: TGCGCCAGCAGCTCGAGGACAGGCCCCCCAATTGTCGAGCAGTTCTTC

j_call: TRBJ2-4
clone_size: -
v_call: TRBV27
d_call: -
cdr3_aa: CASSLLGRGLNIQYF
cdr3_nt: TGTGCCAGCAGTTTATTGGGTAGGGGCCTAAACATTCAGTACTTC

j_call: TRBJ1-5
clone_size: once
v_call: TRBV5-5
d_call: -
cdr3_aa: CASSVGLLNQPQHF
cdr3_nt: TGTGCCAGCAGCGTGGGACTCCTCAATCAGCCCCAGCATTTT

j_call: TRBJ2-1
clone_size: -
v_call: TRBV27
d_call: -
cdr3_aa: CASSLSEGDEQFF
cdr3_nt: TGTGCCAGCAGTTTATCCGAGGGCGATGAGCAGTTCTTC

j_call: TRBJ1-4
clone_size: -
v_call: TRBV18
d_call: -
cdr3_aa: CASSPAGNEKLFF
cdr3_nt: TGTGCCAGCTCACCAGCCGGGAATGAAAAACTGTTTTTT

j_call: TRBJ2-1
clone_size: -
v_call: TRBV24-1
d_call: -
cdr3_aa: CATSVASHEQFF
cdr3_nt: TGTGCCACCAGTGTCGCGAGTCATGAGCAGTTCTTC

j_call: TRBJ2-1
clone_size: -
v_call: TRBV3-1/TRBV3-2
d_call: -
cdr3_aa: CASSPRPGNEQFF
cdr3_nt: TGTGCCAGCAGCCCGAGGCCGGGCAATGAGCAGTTCTTC

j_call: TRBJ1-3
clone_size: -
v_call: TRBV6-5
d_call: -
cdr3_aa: CAIQSDFSGNTIYF
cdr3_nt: TGTGCCATCCAATCAGACTTCTCTGGAAACACCATATATTTT

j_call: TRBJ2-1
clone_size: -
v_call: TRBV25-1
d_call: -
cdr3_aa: CASGENFKPYNEQFF
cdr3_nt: TGTGCCAGCGGGGAGAACTTCAAGCCCTACAATGAGCAGTTCTTC

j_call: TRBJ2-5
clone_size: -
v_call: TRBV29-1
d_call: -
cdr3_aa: CSVERPGLTETQYF
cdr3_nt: TGCAGCGTTGAGCGCCCGGGACTGACGGAGACCCAGTACTTC

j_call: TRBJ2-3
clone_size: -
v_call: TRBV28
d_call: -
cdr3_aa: CASGTADTDTQYF
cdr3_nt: TGTGCCAGCGGAACAGCCGATACAGATACGCAGTATTTT

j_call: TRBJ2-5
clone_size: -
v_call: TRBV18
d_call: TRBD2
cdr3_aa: CASSPGGVPPKETQYF
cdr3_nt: TGTGCCAGCTCACCAGGGGGGGTCCCGCCCAAAGAGACCCAGTACTTC

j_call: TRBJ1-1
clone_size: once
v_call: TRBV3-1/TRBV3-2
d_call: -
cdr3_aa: CASSLTRHTEAFF
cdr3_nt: TGTGCCAGCAGCCTGACACGGCACACTGAAGCTTTCTTT

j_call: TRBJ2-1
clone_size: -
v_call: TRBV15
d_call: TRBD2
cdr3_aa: CATSSRLAGGQKPYNEQFF
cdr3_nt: TGTGCCACCAGCTCCCGACTAGCGGGGGGCCAAAAACCTTACAATGAGCAGTTCTTC

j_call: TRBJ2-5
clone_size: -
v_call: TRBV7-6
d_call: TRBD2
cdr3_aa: CASSSPGGLEETQYF
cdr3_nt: TGTGCCAGCAGCTCACCGGGGGGACTCGAAGAGACCCAGTACTTC

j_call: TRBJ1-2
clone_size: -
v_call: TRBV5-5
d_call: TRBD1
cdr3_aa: CASSPRDRLYGYTF
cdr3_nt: TGTGCCAGCAGCCCGCGGGACAGGCTGTATGGCTACACCTTC

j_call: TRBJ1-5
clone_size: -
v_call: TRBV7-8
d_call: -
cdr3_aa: CASSADSHSNQPQHF
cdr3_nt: TGTGCCAGCAGCGCGGACAGTCATAGCAATCAGCCCCAGCATTTT

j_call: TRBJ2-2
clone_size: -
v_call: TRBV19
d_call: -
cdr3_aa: CASSIPYTGELFF
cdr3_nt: TGTGCCAGTAGTATACCCTACACCGGGGAGCTGTTTTTT

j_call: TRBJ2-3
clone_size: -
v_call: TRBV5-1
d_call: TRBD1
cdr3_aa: CASSWILTGRVDTQYF
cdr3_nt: TGCGCCAGCAGCTGGATCCTGACAGGGCGGGTAGATACGCAGTATTTT

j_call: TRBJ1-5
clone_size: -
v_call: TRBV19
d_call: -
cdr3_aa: CASRGGREVPGQPQHF
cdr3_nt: TGTGCCAGTAGGGGAGGCAGGGAGGTTCCTGGTCAGCCCCAGCATTTT

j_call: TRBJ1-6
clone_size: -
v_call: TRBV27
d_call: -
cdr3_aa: CASSWGEGSPLHF
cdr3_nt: TGTGCCAGCAGTTGGGGGGAGGGTTCACCCCTCCACTTT

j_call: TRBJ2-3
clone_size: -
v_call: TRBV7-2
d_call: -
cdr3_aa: CASSFGSTDTQYF
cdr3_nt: TGTGCCAGCAGCTTCGGGAGCACAGATACGCAGTATTTT

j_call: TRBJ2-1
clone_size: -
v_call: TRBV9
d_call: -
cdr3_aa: CASSPPSAVIGNEQFF
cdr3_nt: TGTGCCAGCAGCCCCCCTAGTGCGGTGATTGGCAATGAGCAGTTCTTC

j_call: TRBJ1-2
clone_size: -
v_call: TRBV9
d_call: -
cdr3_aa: CASSVGGDGYTF
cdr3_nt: TGTGCCAGCAGCGTAGGGGGGGATGGCTACACCTTC

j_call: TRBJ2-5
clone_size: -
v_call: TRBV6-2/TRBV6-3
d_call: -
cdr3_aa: CASSYLIGGSDQETQYF
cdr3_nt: TGTGCCAGCAGTTACTTAATCGGCGGGTCCGACCAAGAGACCCAGTACTTC

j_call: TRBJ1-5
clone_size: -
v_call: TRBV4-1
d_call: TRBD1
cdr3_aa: CASSRDRGRGNNQPQHF
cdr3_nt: TGCGCCAGCAGCCGGGACAGGGGGAGGGGAAACAATCAGCCCCAGCATTTT

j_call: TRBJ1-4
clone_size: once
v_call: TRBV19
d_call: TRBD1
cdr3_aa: CANTPGQVDNEKLFF
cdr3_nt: TGTGCCAACACCCCGGGACAGGTGGATAATGAAAAACTGTTTTTT

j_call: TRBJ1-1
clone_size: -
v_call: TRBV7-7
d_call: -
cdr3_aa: CASSLLANTEAFF
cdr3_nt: TGTGCCAGCAGCTTATTGGCGAACACTGAAGCTTTCTTT

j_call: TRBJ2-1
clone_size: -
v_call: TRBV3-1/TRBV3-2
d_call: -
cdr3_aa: CASSQRDYNEQFF
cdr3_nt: TGTGCCAGCAGCCAACGGGACTACAATGAGCAGTTCTTC

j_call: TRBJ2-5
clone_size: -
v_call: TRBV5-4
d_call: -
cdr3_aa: CASSFEGDQETQYF
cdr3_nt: TGTGCCAGCAGCTTTGAAGGGGACCAAGAGACCCAGTACTTC

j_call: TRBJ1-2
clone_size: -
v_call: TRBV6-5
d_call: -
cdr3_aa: CASSYQPTALYGYTF
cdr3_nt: TGTGCCAGCAGTTATCAACCGACAGCCCTCTATGGCTACACCTTC

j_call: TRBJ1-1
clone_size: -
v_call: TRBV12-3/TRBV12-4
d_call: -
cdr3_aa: CASSTGFDAFF
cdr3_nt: TGTGCCAGCAGTACAGGTTTCGACGCTTTCTTT

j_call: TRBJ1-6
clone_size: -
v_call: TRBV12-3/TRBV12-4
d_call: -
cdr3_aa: CASSPEDNSPLHF
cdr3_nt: TGTGCCAGCAGTCCGGAGGATAATTCACCCCTCCACTTT

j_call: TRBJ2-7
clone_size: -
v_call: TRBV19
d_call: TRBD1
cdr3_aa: CASRQGASYEQYF
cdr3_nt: TGTGCCAGCCGACAGGGTGCGTCCTACGAGCAGTACTTC

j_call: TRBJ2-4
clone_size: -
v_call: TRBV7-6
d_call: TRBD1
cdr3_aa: CASSLGQGLNIQYF
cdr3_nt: TGTGCCAGCAGCTTAGGACAGGGGTTAAACATTCAGTACTTC

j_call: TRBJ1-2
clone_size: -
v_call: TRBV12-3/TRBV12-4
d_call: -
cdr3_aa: CASSSRTNYGYTF
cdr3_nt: TGTGCCAGCAGCTCCCGTACTAACTATGGCTACACCTTC